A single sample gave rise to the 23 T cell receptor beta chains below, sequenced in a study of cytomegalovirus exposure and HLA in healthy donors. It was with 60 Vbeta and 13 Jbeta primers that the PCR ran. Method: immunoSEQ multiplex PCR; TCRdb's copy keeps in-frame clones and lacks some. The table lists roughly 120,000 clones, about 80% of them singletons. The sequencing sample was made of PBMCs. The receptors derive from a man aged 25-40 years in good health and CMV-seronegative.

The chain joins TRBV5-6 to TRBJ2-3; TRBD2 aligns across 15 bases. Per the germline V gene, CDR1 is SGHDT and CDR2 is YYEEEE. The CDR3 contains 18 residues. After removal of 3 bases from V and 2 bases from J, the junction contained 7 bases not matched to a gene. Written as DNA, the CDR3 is TGTGCCAGCAGCTCGGACCGGACTAGCGGGAGGGTCACAGATACGCAGTATTTT. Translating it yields CASSSDRTSGRVTDTQYF. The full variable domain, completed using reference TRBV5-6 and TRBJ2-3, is DAGVTQSPTHLIKTRGQQVTLRCSPKSGHDTVSWYQQALGQGPQFIFQYYEEEERQRGNFPDRFSGHQFPNYSSELNVNALLLGDSALYLCASSSDRTSGRVTDTQYFGPGTRLTVL.

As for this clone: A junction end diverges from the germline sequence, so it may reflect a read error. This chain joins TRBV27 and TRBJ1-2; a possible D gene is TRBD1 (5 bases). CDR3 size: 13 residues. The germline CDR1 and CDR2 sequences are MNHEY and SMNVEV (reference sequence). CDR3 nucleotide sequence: TGTGCCAGCAGTTGGACACCGAACTATGGCCACACCTTC. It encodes CASSWTPNYGHTF.

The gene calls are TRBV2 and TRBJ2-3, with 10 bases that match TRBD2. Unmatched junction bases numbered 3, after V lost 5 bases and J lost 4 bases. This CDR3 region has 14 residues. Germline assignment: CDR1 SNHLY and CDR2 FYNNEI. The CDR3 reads CASSIAGGSDTQYF. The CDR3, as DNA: TGTGCCAGCAGTATAGCGGGAGGCTCAGATACGCAGTATTTT.

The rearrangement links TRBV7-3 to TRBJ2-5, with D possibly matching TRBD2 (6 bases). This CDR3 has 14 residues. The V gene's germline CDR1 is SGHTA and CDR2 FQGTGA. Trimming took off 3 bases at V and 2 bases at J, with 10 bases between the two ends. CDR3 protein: CASSFSGRQETQYF. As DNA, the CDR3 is TGTGCCAGCAGCTTTAGCGGTCGTCAAGAGACCCAGTACTTC.

This CDR3 reads CASGTSGTGEQYF. In nucleotides, the CDR3 is TGTGCCAGCGGAACTAGCGGGACAGGCGAGCAGTACTTC. The chain combines TRBV28 with TRBJ2-7; 10 bases line up with TRBD2. The CDR3 is 13 residues long. Germline CDR1 is MDHEN and CDR2 is SYDVKM. The ends lost 8 bases at V and 6 bases at J; junction bases unmatched: 7.

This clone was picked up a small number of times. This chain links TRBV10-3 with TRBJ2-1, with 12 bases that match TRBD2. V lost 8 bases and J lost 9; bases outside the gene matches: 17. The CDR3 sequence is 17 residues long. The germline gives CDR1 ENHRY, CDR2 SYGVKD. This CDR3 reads CAIQGNNRLAGVGEQFF. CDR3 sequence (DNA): TGTGCCATCCAAGGGAATAACCGACTAGCGGGAGTTGGTGAGCAGTTCTTC.

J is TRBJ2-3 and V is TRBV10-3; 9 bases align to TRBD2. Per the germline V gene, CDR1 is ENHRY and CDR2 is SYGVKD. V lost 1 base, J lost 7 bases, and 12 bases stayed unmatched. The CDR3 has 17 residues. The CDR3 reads CAISELRLADFRNTQYF. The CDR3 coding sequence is TGTGCCATCAGTGAGTTACGACTAGCGGATTTTAGAAATACGCAGTATTTT.

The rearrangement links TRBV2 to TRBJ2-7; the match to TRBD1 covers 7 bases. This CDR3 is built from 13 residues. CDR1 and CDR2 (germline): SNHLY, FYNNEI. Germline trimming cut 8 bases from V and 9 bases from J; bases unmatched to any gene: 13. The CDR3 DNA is TGTGCCAGCTCGCCAGGGGGAAATCTAGGGCAGTACTTC. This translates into CASSPGGNLGQYF.

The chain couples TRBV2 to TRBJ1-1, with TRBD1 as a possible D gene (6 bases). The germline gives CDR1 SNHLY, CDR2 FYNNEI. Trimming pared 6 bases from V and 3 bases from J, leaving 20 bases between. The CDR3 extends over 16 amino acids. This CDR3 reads CASSRPSTGFDTEAFF. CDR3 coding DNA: TGTGCCAGCAGCAGGCCTTCTACAGGGTTCGACACTGAAGCTTTCTTT.

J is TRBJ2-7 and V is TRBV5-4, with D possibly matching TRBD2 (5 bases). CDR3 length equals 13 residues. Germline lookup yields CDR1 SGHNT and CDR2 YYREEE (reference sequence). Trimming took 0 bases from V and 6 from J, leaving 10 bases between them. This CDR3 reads CASSLASRVEQYF. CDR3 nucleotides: TGTGCCAGCAGCTTGGCCTCGAGGGTCGAGCAGTACTTC.

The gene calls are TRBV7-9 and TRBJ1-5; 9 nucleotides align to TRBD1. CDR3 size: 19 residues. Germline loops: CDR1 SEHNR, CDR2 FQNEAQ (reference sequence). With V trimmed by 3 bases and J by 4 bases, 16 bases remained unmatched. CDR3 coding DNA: TGTGCCAGCAGCTTGGGACGATTGGACAGGGGAATTTTTAATCAGCCCCAGCATTTT. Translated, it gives CASSLGRLDRGIFNQPQHF.

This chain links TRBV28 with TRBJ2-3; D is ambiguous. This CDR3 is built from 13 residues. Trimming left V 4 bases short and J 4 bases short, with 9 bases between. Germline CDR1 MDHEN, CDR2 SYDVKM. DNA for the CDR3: TGTGCCAGCAGTTCACCCGGTCCAGATACGCAGTATTTT. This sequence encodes CASSSPGPDTQYF.

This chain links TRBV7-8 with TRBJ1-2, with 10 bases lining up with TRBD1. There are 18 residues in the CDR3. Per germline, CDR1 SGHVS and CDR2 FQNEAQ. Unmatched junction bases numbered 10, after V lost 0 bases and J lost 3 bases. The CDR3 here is CASSLARTGGLSYYGYTF. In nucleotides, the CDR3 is TGTGCCAGCAGCTTAGCTCGGACAGGGGGGCTATCATACTATGGCTACACCTTC.

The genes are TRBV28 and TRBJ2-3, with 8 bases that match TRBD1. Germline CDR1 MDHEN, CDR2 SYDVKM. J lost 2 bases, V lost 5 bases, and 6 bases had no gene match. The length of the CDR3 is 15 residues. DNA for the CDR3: TGTGCCAGCAGTCCGGGACAGGAGATCACAGATACGCAGTATTTT. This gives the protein CASSPGQEITDTQYF.

In DNA, the CDR3 is TGTGCCAGCAGCGTAGATCTTCTCCATGGCGGGATAAAAGATACGCAGTATTTT. As protein: CASSVDLLHGGIKDTQYF. The chain uses TRBV9 and TRBJ2-3; weak D call: TRBD2 (6 bases). The length of the CDR3 is 18 residues. Trimming removed 0 bases at V and 5 bases at J, with 22 bases between. CDR1 and CDR2 from the germline V gene are SGDLS and YYNGEE.

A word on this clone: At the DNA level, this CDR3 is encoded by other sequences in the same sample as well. The CDR3 here is CASSQGLAGATSYNEQFF. The CDR3 bases are TGCGCCAGCAGCCAAGGGCTAGCGGGAGCCACCTCCTACAATGAGCAGTTCTTC. The V gene is TRBV4-3, the J gene TRBJ2-1; 10 bases are a match to TRBD2. The CDR3 has 18 residues. Germline values: CDR1 LGHNA, CDR2 YSLEER. The V gene end was trimmed by 1 base and the J gene end by 0 bases; junction bases not matched to a gene: 6.

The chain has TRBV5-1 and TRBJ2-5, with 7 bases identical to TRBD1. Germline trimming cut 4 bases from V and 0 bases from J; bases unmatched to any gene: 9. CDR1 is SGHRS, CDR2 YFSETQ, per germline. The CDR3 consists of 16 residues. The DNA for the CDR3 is TGCGCCAGCAGCACACTGGGACAGCTGTACCAAGAGACCCAGTACTTC. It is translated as CASSTLGQLYQETQYF. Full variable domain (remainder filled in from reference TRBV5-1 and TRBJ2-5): KAGVTQTPRYLIKTRGQQVTLSCSPISGHRSVSWYQQTPGQGLQFLFEYFSETQRNKGNFPGRFSGRQFSNSRSEMNVSTLELGDSALYLCASSTLGQLYQETQYFGPGTRLLVL.

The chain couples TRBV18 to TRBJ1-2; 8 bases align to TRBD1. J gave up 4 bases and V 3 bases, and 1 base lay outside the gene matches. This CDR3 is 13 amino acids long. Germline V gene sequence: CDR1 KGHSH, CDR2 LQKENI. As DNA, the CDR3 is TGTGCCAGCTCACCGGGACAGGCCTATGGCTACACCTTC. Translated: CASSPGQAYGYTF. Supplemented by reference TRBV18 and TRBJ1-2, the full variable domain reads NAGVMQNPRHLVRRRGQEARLRCSPMKGHSHVYWYRQLPEEGLKFMVYLQKENIIDESGMPKERFSAEFPKEGPSILRIQQVVRGDSAAYFCASSPGQAYGYTFGSGTRLTVV.

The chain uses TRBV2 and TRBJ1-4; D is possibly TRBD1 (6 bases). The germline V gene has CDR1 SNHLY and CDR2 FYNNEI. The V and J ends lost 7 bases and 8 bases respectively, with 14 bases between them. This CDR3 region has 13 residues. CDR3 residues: CASKAGEREKLFF. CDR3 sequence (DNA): TGTGCCAGCAAAGCAGGGGAGCGGGAAAAACTGTTTTTT.

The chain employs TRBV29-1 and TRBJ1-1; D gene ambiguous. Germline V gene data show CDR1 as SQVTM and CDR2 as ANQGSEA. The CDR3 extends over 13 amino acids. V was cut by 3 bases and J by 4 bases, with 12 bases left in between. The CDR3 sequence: CSVDPGSGTEAFF. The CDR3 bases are TGCAGCGTTGATCCGGGAAGTGGCACTGAAGCTTTCTTT. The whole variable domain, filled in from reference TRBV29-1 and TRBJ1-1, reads SAVISQKPSRDICQRGTSLTIQCQVDSQVTMMFWYRQQPGQSLTLIATANQGSEATYESGFVIDKFPISRPNLTFSTLTVSNMSPEDSSIYLCSVDPGSGTEAFFGQGTRLTVV.

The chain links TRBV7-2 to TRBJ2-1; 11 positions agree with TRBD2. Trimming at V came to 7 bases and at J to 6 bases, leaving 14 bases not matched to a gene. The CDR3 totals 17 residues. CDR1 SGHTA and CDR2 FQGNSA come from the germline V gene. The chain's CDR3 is CASTPRGSGRASNEQFF. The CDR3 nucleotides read TGTGCCAGCACCCCCCGCGGTAGCGGGAGGGCCTCCAATGAGCAGTTCTTC.

This CDR3 reads CASSFRDRDGGYTF. In DNA form, the CDR3 reads TGTGCCAGCAGTTTCCGGGACAGGGATGGGGGCTACACCTTC. The chain combines TRBV27 with TRBJ1-2; 9 bases match TRBD1. Germline trimming cut 3 bases from V and 8 bases from J; bases unmatched to any gene: 7. CDR1 and CDR2 (germline): MNHEY, SMNVEV (reference sequence). This CDR3 is 14 amino acids long.

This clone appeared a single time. The DNA for the CDR3 is TGTGCCAGCTCACCGGTGGTGGCAGGGGGCAACGAGCAGTACTTC. It encodes CASSPVVAGGNEQYF. The chain has TRBV18 and TRBJ2-7, with 8 bases aligning to TRBD1. Germline CDR1 KGHSH, CDR2 LQKENI. Losses at the gene ends were 3 bases for V and 5 bases for J; bases not matched to a gene: 9. The CDR3 contains 15 residues.